Given below is one TCR beta chain in context. This sample stems from a study of OX40 agonist ivuxolimab in advanced cancers. Across the study: An agonistic anti-OX40 (CD134) antibody, ivuxolimab, was used to treat the patients. Mean age 60 years, range about 20 to 85; nearly 85% male. Patients with prior anti-PD-1, anti-PD-L1 or anti-CTLA-4 therapy were eligible; 40% to 45% had some.

Sampled blood was obtained at baseline, cycle 4 day 1, and cycle 7 day 1. Sequencing used immunoSEQ multiplex PCR; TCRdb keeps in-frame clones, though not all of them. Of 100,000 or so clones in the sample, roughly 95% were seen once. The origin of this receptor is an adult with an advanced solid tumor such as melanoma, head and neck, liver or kidney cancer. The sample here was CD4+ or CD8+ T cells sorted from blood, taken in a trial of the OX40 agonist ivuxolimab.

CDR3 DNA: TGTGCCAGCAGCCAAGACAGGGCCCAACCTCAATACCAAGAGACCCAGTACTTC. It is translated as CASSQDRAQPQYQETQYF. The rearrangement joins TRBV5-6 to TRBJ2-5, with TRBD1 identical over 7 bases. CDR3 size: 18 residues. V lost 4 bases, J lost 0 bases, and 15 bases stayed unmatched. CDR1 is SGHDT, CDR2 YYEEEE, per germline.